The present T cell receptor (beta chain) was sequenced within a study of T cell responses to AZD1222 COVID-19 vaccine. General study findings and limits: Just 5 to 7 AZD1222 recipients were seropositive at baseline.

TCRdb's copy holds only in-frame clones and misses some; the assay was immunoSEQ multiplex PCR. The sample gives over 150,000 clones, about nine tenths of which show up once; around 2.9% is in the top ten. In regard to this clone: Antigen specificity is unknown.

The CDR3 loop spans 13 amino acids. Per germline, CDR1 SGHNT and CDR2 YYREEE (reference sequence). V was trimmed by 4 bases and J by 3 bases, leaving 9 bases between them. Source: peripheral blood, taken on day 0 of AZD1222 vaccination. The clonotype was recovered from an adult in good health. V gene TRBV5-4 combines with J gene TRBJ2-3, with D unresolved. The CDR3 protein is CASSPHTTDTQYF. Here the CDR3 DNA reads TGTGCCAGCAGCCCGCATACTACAGATACGCAGTATTTT.